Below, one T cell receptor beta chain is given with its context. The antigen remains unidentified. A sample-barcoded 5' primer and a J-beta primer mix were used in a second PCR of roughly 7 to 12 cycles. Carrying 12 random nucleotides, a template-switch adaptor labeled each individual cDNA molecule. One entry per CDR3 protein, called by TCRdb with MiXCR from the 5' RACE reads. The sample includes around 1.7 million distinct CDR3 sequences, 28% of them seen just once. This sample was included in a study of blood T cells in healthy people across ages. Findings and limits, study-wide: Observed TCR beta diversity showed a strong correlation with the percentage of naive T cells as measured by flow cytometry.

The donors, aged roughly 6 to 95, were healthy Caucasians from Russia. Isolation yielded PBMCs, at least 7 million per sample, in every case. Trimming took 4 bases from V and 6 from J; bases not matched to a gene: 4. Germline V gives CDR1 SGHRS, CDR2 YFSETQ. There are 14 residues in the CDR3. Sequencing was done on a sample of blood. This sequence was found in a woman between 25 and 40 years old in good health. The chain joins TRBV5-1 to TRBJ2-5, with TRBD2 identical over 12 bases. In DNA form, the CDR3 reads TGCGCCAGCAGCCCAGGACTAGCGGGACAGACCCAGTACTTC. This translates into CASSPGLAGQTQYF.